The 21 T cell receptor beta chains below come from one sample, sequenced in a study of shared clonotypes between healthy human individuals. Profiling relied on immunoSEQ multiplex PCR, and the TCRdb table lists in-frame clones only, not all of them. The sample has some 2,400,000 clones; under 97% are singletons. Sequencing used naive CD4+ T cells sorted from blood. Subset here: CD45RA+ positively selected. The receptors shown here come from a man between 18 and 35 years old in good health.

The CDR3: CASSQEMATNTGELFF. CDR3 nucleotide sequence: TGCGCCAGCAGCCAAGAGATGGCGACTAACACCGGGGAGCTGTTTTTT. The rearrangement uses TRBV4-1 and TRBJ2-2; D is undetermined. Germline values: CDR1 MGHRA, CDR2 YSYEKL. The V gene lost 0 bases and the J gene lost 2 bases, with 10 bases spanning the gap. The CDR3 is 16 residues long.

The chain recombines TRBV6-1 with TRBJ1-5; D gene uncertain. This CDR3 is built from 14 residues. Trimming shortened V by 0 bases and J by 4 bases, and 7 bases separated the two germline ends. Germline values: CDR1 MNHNS, CDR2 SASEGT. CDR3 DNA sequence: TGTGCCAGCAGTGAAGCGGGGATAAATCAGCCCCAGCATTTT. Translation gives CASSEAGINQPQHF.

The chain employs TRBV21-1 and TRBJ1-5; TRBD1, the table's D call, was not compared with the DNA. TRBV21-1 constitutes a pseudogene. CDR3 length: 15 amino acids. For the CDR3, the DNA is TGTGCCAGCACCGCCATCGACAGGGGGCAGGAGCCCCAGCATTTT. This translates into CASTAIDRGQEPQHF.

The table lists this clone with a count of one. This specimen includes other DNA sequences encoding the same CDR3. The V call is TRBV6-5, the J call TRBJ1-6; maybe TRBD1 (5 bases). V was shortened by 2 bases and J by 7 bases, with 12 bases between the two germline ends. The length of the CDR3 is 15 residues. Germline values: CDR1 MNHEY, CDR2 SVGAGI. The CDR3 nucleotides read TGTGCCAGCAGTTACACGGACACAGGAAATTCACCCCTCCACTTT. It specifies CASSYTDTGNSPLHF.

This clone was detected only once. The rearrangement links TRBV5-1 to TRBJ1-2; D possibly corresponds to TRBD1 (5 bases). The germline V gene has CDR1 SGHRS and CDR2 YFSETQ. V was cut by 1 base and J by 14 bases, with 18 bases left in between. CDR3 size: 13 residues. The CDR3 protein is CASSLLYWDGQTF. In DNA, the CDR3 is TGCGCCAGCAGCTTGTTATACTGGGACGGCCAGACCTTC.

This clone occurred once. The chain couples TRBV6-5 to TRBJ2-5, with D perhaps TRBD1 or TRBD2 (5 bases each). In germline, CDR1 is MNHEY, CDR2 SVGAGI. V was clipped by 2 bases and J by 5 bases, with 15 bases between them. This CDR3 region has 15 residues. In DNA form, the CDR3 reads TGTGCCAGCAGTTACAGGGGACCTCCTCCGGAGACCCAGTACTTC. Protein sequence: CASSYRGPPPETQYF.

The rearrangement joins TRBV11-2 to TRBJ2-2, with D maybe TRBD2 (7 bases). V dropped 5 bases and J dropped 4 bases, with 14 bases sitting between them. The CDR3 consists of 15 residues. Germline lookup yields CDR1 SGHAT and CDR2 FQNNGV. The CDR3 coding sequence is TGTGCCAGCAGCCTGGGGGGGGCGACCACCGGGGAGCTGTTTTTT. This encodes CASSLGGATTGELFF.

The chain couples TRBV6-5 to TRBJ1-3, with D hard to call. Germline V CDR1 and CDR2: MNHEY, SVGAGI. V was cut by 0 bases and J by 16 bases, with 16 bases left in between. CDR3 length equals 13 residues. This CDR3 is CASSYSRPEREYF. In DNA form, the CDR3 reads TGTGCCAGCAGTTACTCGAGACCGGAGCGGGAGTATTTT.

J is TRBJ2-3 and V is TRBV13, with 7 bases matching TRBD2. With V trimmed by 5 bases and J by 2 bases, 10 bases remained unmatched. CDR1 is PRHDT, CDR2 FYEKMQ, per germline (reference sequence). This CDR3 has 16 residues. CDR3 sequence reads: CASSPNLLAATDTQYF. The CDR3 DNA reads as TGTGCCAGCAGCCCCAACCTTCTAGCGGCCACAGATACGCAGTATTTT.

The gene calls are TRBV6-6 and TRBJ2-1; tentative D call: TRBD2 (5 bases). V was cut by 7 bases and J by 5 bases, with 15 bases left in between. Per the germline V gene, CDR1 is MNHNY and CDR2 is SVGAGI (reference sequence). This CDR3 is 14 amino acids long. CDR3 bases: TGTGCCAGCAAAAAAGAGGGAAACAACAATGAGCAGTTCTTC. It yields the protein CASKKEGNNNEQFF.

This chain uses TRBV5-6 with TRBJ2-1; D unresolved. Germline values: CDR1 SGHDT, CDR2 YYEEEE. Trimming stripped 0 bases from V and 7 bases from J, with 20 bases between. This CDR3 region has 17 residues. The CDR3 DNA follows: TGTGCCAGCAGCTTGGGGCAGATAGTGGGTGTGAGGAATGAGCAGTTCTTC. Its translation: CASSLGQIVGVRNEQFF.

V and J are TRBV7-8 and TRBJ2-3; the match to TRBD2 covers 7 bases. Per the germline V gene, CDR1 is SGHVS and CDR2 is FQNEAQ. The J segment lost 6 bases and the V segment lost 5 bases, leaving 2 bases of the junction unmatched. The CDR3 sequence is 12 residues long. CDR3 region: CASSLSGDTQYF. CDR3 nucleotides: TGTGCCAGCAGCCTTAGCGGGGATACGCAGTATTTT.

This sequence joins TRBV11-2 and TRBJ1-1; D is possibly TRBD1 (6 bases). CDR3 size: 17 residues. The germline gives CDR1 SGHAT, CDR2 FQNNGV. The germline V and J ends were trimmed by 5 bases and 1 base, with 20 bases remaining between them. CDR3 sequence (DNA): TGTGCCAGCAGCCCGGTCCTCGGAGGGGGGCGGAACACTGAAGCTTTCTTT. Its translation is CASSPVLGGGRNTEAFF.

The CDR3 here is CATSRPRNLELRETQYF. DNA for the CDR3: TGTGCCACCAGCAGACCCCGTAACCTCGAATTGAGAGAGACCCAGTACTTC. The V gene is TRBV15, the J gene TRBJ2-5; D remains ambiguous. The CDR3 covers 17 residues. Germline assignment: CDR1 LNHNV and CDR2 YYDKDF (reference sequence). V was shortened by 2 bases and J by 4 bases, with 20 bases between the two germline ends. The full variable domain, rest sourced from reference TRBV15 and TRBJ2-5, is DAMVIQNPRYQVTQFGKPVTLSCSQTLNHNVMYWYQQKSSQAPKLLFHYYDKDFNNEADTPDNFQSRRPNTSFCFLDIRSPGLGDTAMYLCATSRPRNLELRETQYFGPGTRLLVL.

V usage is TRBV2 and J usage is TRBJ2-7; D is ambiguous. This CDR3 is 11 amino acids long. The germline V and J ends were trimmed by 5 bases and 4 bases, with 6 bases remaining between them. Germline V gene sequence: CDR1 SNHLY, CDR2 FYNNEI. Written as DNA, the CDR3 is TGTGCCAGCAGTCGACTTTACGAGCAGTACTTC. This codes for CASSRLYEQYF. Together with reference TRBV2 and TRBJ2-7, the CDR3 gives the full variable domain: EPEVTQTPSHQVTQMGQEVILRCVPISNHLYFYWYRQILGQKVEFLVSFYNNEISEKSEIFDDQFSVERPDGSNFTLKIRSTKLEDSAMYFCASSRLYEQYFGPGTRLTVT.

The chain links TRBV7-9 to TRBJ1-1; D unresolved. V shed 5 bases and J shed 5 bases, with 21 bases lying between them. Germline CDR1 reads SEHNR; CDR2 reads FQNEAQ (reference sequence). This CDR3 comprises 16 residues. CDR3 coding DNA: TGTGCCAGCAGCCATGCTGTGAGGGCTTTTTGGACTGAAGCTTTCTTT. Encoded protein: CASSHAVRAFWTEAFF.

The rearrangement uses TRBV2 and TRBJ2-7; D is ambiguous. CDR1 and CDR2 from the germline V gene are SNHLY and FYNNEI. The CDR3 covers 12 residues. The V end was cut by 4 bases, the J end by 7 bases, with 11 bases between. The CDR3 DNA reads as TGTGCCAGCAGTGTAATGAGTGTGGAGCAGTACTTC. Protein product: CASSVMSVEQYF.

The chain combines TRBV18 with TRBJ1-5; TRBD1 matches at 8 bases. The germline CDR1 and CDR2 sequences are KGHSH and LQKENI. V was clipped by 6 bases and J by 7 bases; unmatched bases: 11. The CDR3 spans 15 residues. In DNA, the CDR3 is TGTGCCAGCTCCTTAACTGGGACAGGTGAGCAGCCCCAGCATTTT. Its protein product is CASSLTGTGEQPQHF. The full variable domain, with the rest looked up from reference TRBV18 and TRBJ1-5, is NAGVMQNPRHLVRRRGQEARLRCSPMKGHSHVYWYRQLPEEGLKFMVYLQKENIIDESGMPKERFSAEFPKEGPSILRIQQVVRGDSAAYFCASSLTGTGEQPQHFGDGTRLSIL.

V is TRBV6-5 and J is TRBJ2-5; the D gene is possibly TRBD1 (6 bases). V dropped 8 bases and J dropped 4 bases, with 14 bases sitting between them. The CDR3 is 13 amino acids. CDR1 is MNHEY, CDR2 SVGAGI, per germline. DNA for the CDR3: TGTGCCAGCCGAACCCCAGGGGCAGAGACCCAGTACTTC. Translated, it gives CASRTPGAETQYF.

The V gene is TRBV10-1, the J gene TRBJ1-1, with a tentative D call TRBD1 (5 bases). The CDR3 runs to 16 residues. Per germline, CDR1 WNHNN and CDR2 SYGVQD (reference sequence). V shed 3 bases and J shed 4 bases, with 18 bases lying between them. The CDR3 region has the DNA TGCGCCAGCAGTGAAGAGGCAGGGAGATTGGGCACTGAAGCTTTCTTT. Protein sequence: CASSEEAGRLGTEAFF.

V is TRBV19 and J is TRBJ2-4; 8 bases are shared with TRBD2. This CDR3 contains 14 residues. Germline V gene lookup returns CDR1 LNHDA and CDR2 SQIVND (reference sequence). The ends lost 7 bases at V and 7 bases at J; junction bases unmatched: 9. CDR3 nucleotide sequence: TGTGCCAGTACCGATCGGGGGACTAGTAACATTCAGTACTTC. Protein sequence: CASTDRGTSNIQYF.